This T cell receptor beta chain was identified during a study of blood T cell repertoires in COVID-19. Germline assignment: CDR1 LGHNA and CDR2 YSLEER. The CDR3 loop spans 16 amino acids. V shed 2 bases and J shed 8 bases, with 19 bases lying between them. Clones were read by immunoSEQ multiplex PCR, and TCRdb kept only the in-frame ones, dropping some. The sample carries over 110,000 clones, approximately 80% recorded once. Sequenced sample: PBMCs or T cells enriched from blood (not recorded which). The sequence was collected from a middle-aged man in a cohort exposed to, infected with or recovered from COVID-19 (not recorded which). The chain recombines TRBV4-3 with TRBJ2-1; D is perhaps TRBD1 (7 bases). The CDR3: CASSQSAGGAGDEQFF. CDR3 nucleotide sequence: TGCGCCAGCAGCCAATCCGCAGGGGGAGCGGGCGATGAGCAGTTCTTC.